The rows below give T cell receptor beta chains drawn from one sample of a study. A single record per CDR3 protein comes from TCRdb applying MiXCR to the RT-PCR reads. The profile shows around 700,000 distinct CDR3 sequences, 12% to 15% of them singletons. Sample: memory CD4+ T cells from blood. These receptors all stem from a female donor in good health, serving as a healthy control. Each CDR3 is given with its conserved first and last residue. D genes are given only for firm matches. A row's size may be missing; if present it is once, few, many or a size class.

>TRBJ1-1|TRBV7-9|NA|few
TGTGCCAGCAGCTTAGCGGACCCGTCCACTGAAGCTTTCTTT
CASSLADPSTEAFF
>TRBJ1-2|TRBV6-5|NA|many
TGTGCCAGCAGTTACTCAGGAAGGGGCTACACCTTC
CASSYSGRGYTF
>TRBJ2-7|TRBV6-6|NA|NA
TGTGCCAGCACGAGTAACAGTAGGGAGCAGTACTTC
CASTSNSREQYF
>TRBJ2-1|TRBV7-3|NA|NA
TGTGCCAGCAGCTTAAATCCTAGCTCCTCGGGCAATGAGCAGTTCTTC
CASSLNPSSSGNEQFF
>TRBJ2-1|TRBV5-1|TRBD2|NA
TGCGCCAGCAGCGGTAGCGCGGGGGAGTTCATCAATGAGCAGTTCTTC
CASSGSAGEFINEQFF
>TRBJ2-7|TRBV12-3/TRBV12-4|NA|NA
TGTGCCAGCAGCATGTCGGGGGCTAGCTCCTACGAGCAGTACTTC
CASSMSGASSYEQYF
>TRBJ2-2|TRBV7-9|TRBD2|few
TGTGCCAGCAGCACTGGCGGGGGTCGGAACACCGGGGAGCTGTTTTTT
CASSTGGGRNTGELFF
>TRBJ2-3|TRBV9|NA|many
TGTGCCAGCAGCGTAGGGGGAACGGGCACAGATACGCAGTATTTT
CASSVGGTGTDTQYF
>TRBJ2-7|TRBV7-9|TRBD1|few
TGTGCCAGCAGCTTAGGGACAGGGGTTATTGAGCAGTACTTC
CASSLGTGVIEQYF
>TRBJ2-3|TRBV30|NA|NA
TGTGCCTGGAGTGAGTTGGCCAGGGATACGCAGTATTTT
CAWSELARDTQYF
>TRBJ2-1|TRBV29-1|NA|many
TGCAGCGTTATAGGGGCCCCCCACTCCTACAATGAGCAGTTCTTC
CSVIGAPHSYNEQFF
>TRBJ2-7|TRBV19|NA|NA
TGTGCCAGTAGCTTAGGTTCCGGGACTCCTACCTACGAGCAGTACTTC
CASSLGSGTPTYEQYF
>TRBJ2-7|TRBV6-5|NA|many
TGTGCCAGCAGTTCAATGTACGAGCAGTACTTC
CASSSMYEQYF
>TRBJ2-1|TRBV7-3|NA|NA
TGTGCCAGCAGCGATAAACGGGAAGGGTACAATGAGCAGTTCTTC
CASSDKREGYNEQFF
>TRBJ2-7|TRBV5-1|TRBD2|few
TGCGCCAGCAGCTTGGCCGACTCGGGGGAGGGCGAGCAGTACTTC
CASSLADSGEGEQYF
>TRBJ2-1|TRBV3-1|TRBD2|few
TGTGCCAGCAGCCAATATGGAGGTGGCGGGGGTTCCTACAATGAGCAGTTCTTC
CASSQYGGGGGSYNEQFF
>TRBJ1-6|TRBV6-2/TRBV6-3|NA|few
TGTGCCAGCAGTTACTCGGCGGATTCACCCCTCCACTTT
CASSYSADSPLHF
>TRBJ2-1|TRBV4-1|NA|NA
TGCGCCAGCAGCCAAGAGGTGTCAGCCTACAATGAGCAGTTCTTC
CASSQEVSAYNEQFF
>TRBJ2-2|TRBV7-2|TRBD2|NA
TGTGCCAGCAGCTCGGGACTAGATGGCGGGGAGCTGTTTTTT
CASSSGLDGGELFF
>TRBJ2-7|TRBV3-1|NA|NA
TGTGCCAGCAGCCAGTCGGGGTACAGCTCTTTAGGGCAGTACTTC
CASSQSGYSSLGQYF
>TRBJ2-2|TRBV24-1|NA|NA
TGTGCCACGGCCCTAAACACCGGGGAGCTGTTTTTT
CATALNTGELFF
>TRBJ2-7|TRBV30|TRBD2|NA
TGTGCCTGGAGCAAAGCGGGAGTCCGTCGGGAGCAGTACTTC
CAWSKAGVRREQYF
>TRBJ2-2|TRBV4-3|NA|many
TGCGCCAGCAGCCTAAATTCCCCAGTCGCCGGGGAGCTGTTTTTT
CASSLNSPVAGELFF
>TRBJ2-2|TRBV21-1|NA|NA
TGTGCCAGCAGCAACCGCGGAGCTAGCACCGGGGAGCTGTTTTTT
CASSNRGASTGELFF
>TRBJ2-3|TRBV5-1|TRBD2|many
TGCGCCAGCAGCCCGATACTAGCGGGCGGAGATACGCAGTATTTT
CASSPILAGGDTQYF
>TRBJ1-2|TRBV12-3/TRBV12-4|NA|NA
TGTGCCAGCAGTTTTAGCTCAGGGAATGGCTACACCTTC
CASSFSSGNGYTF
>TRBJ1-3|TRBV6-1|NA|few
TGTGCCAGCAGTGAAGCGGGGGGGGTCGGTTCCGGAAACACCATATATTTT
CASSEAGGVGSGNTIYF
>TRBJ1-1|TRBV7-2|NA|many
TGTGCCAGCAGCTTATATCGGTACACTGAAGCTTTCTTT
CASSLYRYTEAFF
>TRBJ1-1|TRBV5-1|NA|few
TGCGCCAGCAGCTTGGAGGTGGGAGGGGACACTGAAGCTTTCTTT
CASSLEVGGDTEAFF
>TRBJ1-5|TRBV9|NA|few
TGTGCCAGCAGCGTCGGTCCGGGGGGGATCAATCAGCCCCAGCATTTT
CASSVGPGGINQPQHF
>TRBJ2-6|TRBV20-1|NA|NA
TGCAGTGCGGGGCTCTCCTCTGGGGCCAACGTCCTGACTTTC
CSAGLSSGANVLTF